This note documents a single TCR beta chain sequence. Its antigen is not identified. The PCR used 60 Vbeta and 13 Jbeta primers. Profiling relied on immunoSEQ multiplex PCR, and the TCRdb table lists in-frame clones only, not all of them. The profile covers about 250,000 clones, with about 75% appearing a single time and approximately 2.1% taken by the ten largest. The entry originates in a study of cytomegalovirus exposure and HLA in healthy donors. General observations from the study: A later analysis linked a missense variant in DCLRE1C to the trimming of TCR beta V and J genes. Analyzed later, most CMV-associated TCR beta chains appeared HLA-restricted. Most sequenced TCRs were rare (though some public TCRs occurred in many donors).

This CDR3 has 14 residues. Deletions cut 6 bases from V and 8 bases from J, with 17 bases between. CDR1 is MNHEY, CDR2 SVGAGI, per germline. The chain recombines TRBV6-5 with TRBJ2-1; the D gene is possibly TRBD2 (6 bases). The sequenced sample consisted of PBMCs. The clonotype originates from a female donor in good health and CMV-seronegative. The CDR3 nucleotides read TGTGCCAGCAGAATCCTTACTAGCACGGATGAGCAGTTCTTC. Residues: CASRILTSTDEQFF.